The 27 T cell receptor beta chains below come from one sample, sequenced in a study of blood T cell repertoires in COVID-19. Generated by immunoSEQ multiplex PCR, the TCRdb table keeps only in-frame clones and is missing some. The sample holds roughly 250,000 clones, roughly four fifths seen once. Input material: peripheral blood. The receptors were sampled from a woman in her seventies with acute or convalescent COVID-19.

A note on this clone: Other DNA sequences in this sample translate to the same CDR3. The J gene is TRBJ1-2, the V gene TRBV7-2, with D perhaps matching TRBD1 (5 bases). Germline V lookup: CDR1 SGHTA, CDR2 FQGNSA. This CDR3 contains 13 residues. The V end lost 4 bases, the J end lost 6 bases, and 12 bases lay between the germline ends. DNA of the CDR3: TGTGCCAGCAGCTCGCGGCAGGGTGATGGCTACACCTTC. Protein: CASSSRQGDGYTF.

Only a few counts were recorded for this clone. The J gene is TRBJ1-3, the V gene TRBV9; D might be TRBD1 (5 bases). The CDR3 length is 13 residues. Trimming pared 3 bases from V and 7 bases from J, leaving 11 bases between. The germline CDR1 and CDR2 sequences are SGDLS and YYNGEE. The CDR3 sequence is CASSAGIWNTIYF. DNA for the CDR3: TGTGCCAGCAGCGCAGGGATTTGGAACACCATATATTTT.

The chain recombines TRBV6-1 with TRBJ2-5; TRBD1 is a possible D gene (6 bases). The germline V gene encodes CDR1 MNHNS and CDR2 SASEGT. V dropped 2 bases and J dropped 1 base, with 11 bases sitting between them. The CDR3 is 15 amino acids. The chain's CDR3 is CASSENRAPQETQYF. Written as DNA, the CDR3 is TGTGCCAGCAGTGAAAACAGGGCTCCCCAAGAGACCCAGTACTTC.

The gene calls are TRBV19 and TRBJ2-2; perhaps TRBD2 as D (7 bases). V lost 3 bases to trimming and J lost 7 bases, with 18 bases between them. The CDR3 extends over 16 amino acids. CDR1 and CDR2 from the germline V gene are LNHDA and SQIVND (reference sequence). CDR3 loop: CASSIQEGGPVGELFF. For the CDR3, the DNA is TGTGCCAGTAGTATTCAGGAGGGGGGGCCGGTCGGGGAGCTGTTTTTT.

The chain recombines TRBV5-3 with TRBJ1-1; 8 bases are shared with TRBD1. TRBV5-3 qualifies as an ORF whose function is uncertain. V lost 4 bases to trimming and J lost 0 bases; unmatched junction nucleotides: 14. The CDR3 is 18 amino acids. CDR3 sequence (DNA): TGTGCCAGAAGCAGGACAGGGTGCGCGAGTTTAATGAACACTGAAGCTTTCTTT. This gives the protein CARSRTGCASLMNTEAFF.

Of note for this clone: This same CDR3 is encoded by further DNA sequences in the sample. The chain carries TRBV24-1 and TRBJ1-2; 8 nucleotides align to TRBD1. This CDR3 contains 14 residues. The V and J ends lost 2 bases and 7 bases, in that order; junction bases with no gene match: 5. Germline values: CDR1 KGHDR, CDR2 SFDVKD. CDR3 sequence (DNA): TGTGCCACCAGTGATTCAGACAGGGGAGGTGGCTACACCTTC. Translated, it gives CATSDSDRGGGYTF.

This clone was seen only once. The chain is built from TRBV5-1 and TRBJ1-2; 9 bases line up with TRBD1. CDR3 length: 14 amino acids. V lost 3 bases, J lost 4 bases, and 4 bases stayed unmatched. In germline, CDR1 is SGHRS, CDR2 YFSETQ. CDR3 loop: CASSSTTGGYGYTF. The DNA of the CDR3 is TGCGCCAGCAGCTCGACGACAGGGGGCTATGGCTACACCTTC.

The rearrangement uses TRBV28 and TRBJ2-7, with 7 bases aligning to TRBD1. After removal of 4 bases from V and 2 bases from J, the junction contained 17 bases not matched to a gene. Germline CDR1 is MDHEN and CDR2 is SYDVKM. The CDR3 consists of 18 residues. The CDR3 sequence: CASSSPGLRQGVPYEQYF. In DNA, the CDR3 is TGTGCCAGCAGTTCCCCCGGACTGAGACAGGGAGTCCCCTACGAGCAGTACTTC.

The rearrangement joins TRBV9 to TRBJ2-5, with a possible D match to TRBD1 (5 bases). The CDR3 is 14 residues long. V lost 3 bases, J lost 5 bases, and 14 bases lay in between. CDR1 SGDLS and CDR2 YYNGEE come from the germline V gene. For the CDR3, the DNA is TGTGCCAGCAGCGCCGGACACTATTTGGAGACCCAGTACTTC. This translates into CASSAGHYLETQYF.

This chain links TRBV6-5 with TRBJ1-5; no reliable D call. This CDR3 region has 15 residues. Germline loops: CDR1 MNHEY, CDR2 SVGAGI. V was clipped by 6 bases and J by 4 bases, with 16 bases between them. The CDR3 DNA reads TGTGCCAGCAGACCCCCGGGAGCCAGGAATCAGCCCCAGCATTTT. Translation gives CASRPPGARNQPQHF.

The V gene is TRBV28, the J gene TRBJ1-2; D is unclear. Trimming cost V 6 bases and J 1 base, with 3 bases left between them. Germline CDR1 is MDHEN and CDR2 is SYDVKM. The CDR3 runs 11 residues. The CDR3 protein is CASSLNYGYTF. The CDR3 nucleotides read TGTGCCAGCAGCCTTAACTATGGCTACACCTTC.

V is TRBV12-3 or TRBV12-4 and J is TRBJ1-1; D gene unclear. V lost 9 bases to trimming and J lost 4 bases, with 15 bases between them. This CDR3 comprises 13 residues. CDR3 in amino acids: CASGGEGGTEAFF. The CDR3 DNA reads as TGTGCCAGTGGTGGCGAGGGCGGCACTGAAGCTTTCTTT.

This clone was seen a handful of times. CDR3 protein: CASSQDPAGTGVQPQHF. In DNA, the CDR3 is TGCGCCAGCAGCCAAGACCCTGCCGGGACAGGGGTTCAGCCCCAGCATTTT. V gene TRBV4-3 combines with J gene TRBJ1-5, with 10 positions matching TRBD1. V gave up 0 bases and J gave up 6 bases; unmatched junction bases: 8. The CDR3 totals 17 residues. Germline lookup yields CDR1 LGHNA and CDR2 YSLEER.

The V and J genes are TRBV6-2 or TRBV6-3 and TRBJ1-5; no reliable D call. Germline V lookup: CDR1 MNHEY, CDR2 SVGEGT. CDR3 length: 16 residues. V lost 0 bases to trimming and J lost 6 bases, with 15 bases between them. CDR3 DNA: TGTGCCAGCAGTTACTCGGGAGGCGTTATGGTTCAGCCCCAGCATTTT. Translated: CASSYSGGVMVQPQHF.

This clone was detected only once. The chain is built from TRBV7-2 and TRBJ1-4, with 8 bases that match TRBD1. The CDR3 runs to 14 residues. The germline gives CDR1 SGHTA, CDR2 FQGNSA. V lost 6 bases to trimming and J lost 7 bases; unmatched junction nucleotides: 7. The DNA for the CDR3 is TGTGCCAGCAGTAAAGACAGGGGCCCTGAAAAACTGTTTTTT. Protein product: CASSKDRGPEKLFF.

This clone showed up just a few times. The chain links TRBV28 to TRBJ2-2; D is unclear. The CDR3 runs to 16 residues. Germline CDR1 is MDHEN and CDR2 is SYDVKM. Between the trimmed V and J ends, which lost 3 bases and 5 bases, there was a span of 16 bases. CDR3 DNA sequence: TGTGCCAGCAGTTTTTATCAGGCCGCCCGGACCGGGGAGCTGTTTTTT. This sequence encodes CASSFYQAARTGELFF.

The rearrangement uses TRBV1 and TRBJ1-1; the listed D gene, TRBD1, was not tested against the DNA. TRBV1 is tagged as a pseudogene. CDR3 length equals 21 residues. CDR3 coding DNA: TGCACCAGCAGCCAAGATGGAGGGACAGGGGGCAAGTATACTATAGGCACTGAAGCTTTCTTT. It specifies CTSSQDGGTGGKYTIGTEAFF.

The rearrangement links TRBV5-4 to TRBJ1-1; perhaps TRBD1 as D (5 bases). The CDR3 contains 16 residues. V lost 2 bases and J 0 bases, leaving 14 bases between the germline ends. Germline loops: CDR1 SGHNT, CDR2 YYREEE (reference sequence). In DNA, the CDR3 is TGTGCCAGCAGCTTCGGACAAGGGAATTTGAACACTGAAGCTTTCTTT. This gives the protein CASSFGQGNLNTEAFF.

CDR3 bases: TGTGCCAGCAGCTTGACGGGACAGGGCTTACGCGAGCAGTACTTC. Protein: CASSLTGQGLREQYF. The chain carries TRBV11-2 and TRBJ2-7; TRBD1 matches 9 bases. The V gene end was trimmed by 3 bases and the J gene end by 6 bases; junction bases not matched to a gene: 9. CDR3 length: 15 amino acids. Germline V gene data show CDR1 as SGHAT and CDR2 as FQNNGV.

The chain carries TRBV30 and TRBJ1-2; D unresolved. Germline assignment: CDR1 GTSNPN and CDR2 SVGIG (reference sequence). Trimming removed 5 bases at V and 3 bases at J, with 10 bases between. CDR3 length: 12 residues. Here the CDR3 reads CAWGRGDYGYTF. The CDR3, as DNA: TGTGCCTGGGGCCGCGGGGACTATGGCTACACCTTC.

The chain links TRBV6-5 to TRBJ1-1; tentatively, D is TRBD1 (5 bases). Trimming shortened V by 7 bases and J by 1 base, and 16 bases separated the two germline ends. The length of the CDR3 is 15 residues. The germline gives CDR1 MNHEY, CDR2 SVGAGI. The DNA of the CDR3 is TGTGCCAGCACCCCAGACAGCTCGGGGAACACTGAAGCTTTCTTT. Translation: CASTPDSSGNTEAFF.

V gene TRBV2 combines with J gene TRBJ2-1, with 8 nucleotides matching TRBD1. The V segment lost 6 bases and the J segment 6 bases; nucleotides outside the gene matches: 4. Germline CDR1 SNHLY, CDR2 FYNNEI. This CDR3 has 13 residues. The CDR3 sequence is CASRAGGPNEQFF. CDR3 DNA: TGTGCCAGCAGGGCAGGGGGCCCCAATGAGCAGTTCTTC. The full variable domain, in which reference TRBV2 and TRBJ2-1 provide the parts outside the CDR3, is EPEVTQTPSHQVTQMGQEVILRCVPISNHLYFYWYRQILGQKVEFLVSFYNNEISEKSEIFDDQFSVERPDGSNFTLKIRSTKLEDSAMYFCASRAGGPNEQFFGPGTRLTVL.

This rearrangement joins TRBV18 to TRBJ1-1; no clear D gene. This CDR3 has 14 amino acids. Germline V gives CDR1 KGHSH, CDR2 LQKENI. The V and J ends lost 2 bases and 5 bases respectively, with 12 bases between them. The CDR3 DNA is TGTGCCAGCTCACCATCTCTTGGAGGGACTGAAGCTTTCTTT. Translated: CASSPSLGGTEAFF.

This clone showed up just a few times. This chain links TRBV4-2 with TRBJ1-5; D might be TRBD1 (6 bases). V was shortened by 4 bases and J by 0 bases, with 7 bases between the two germline ends. Germline V gene sequence: CDR1 LGHNA, CDR2 YNFKEQ. This CDR3 is 14 amino acids long. CDR3 region: CASSRTDSNQPQHF. The CDR3, as DNA: TGTGCCAGCAGCCGGACAGATAGCAATCAGCCCCAGCATTTT.

The CDR3 reads CAKTEFRTARFNQPQHF. The CDR3 nucleotides read TGTGCCAAAACAGAATTTAGGACAGCCCGCTTCAATCAGCCCCAGCATTTT. V is TRBV25-1 and J is TRBJ1-5; perhaps TRBD1 as D (6 bases). The germline V gene encodes CDR1 MGHDK and CDR2 SYGVNS. The germline V and J ends were trimmed by 10 bases and 3 bases, with 25 bases remaining between them. The CDR3 contains 17 residues.

In nucleotides, the CDR3 is TGTGCCAGCAGCTTAGATAGGGGGCTGTTCACTGAAGCTTTCTTT. Protein: CASSLDRGLFTEAFF. V is TRBV11-2 and J is TRBJ1-1; TRBD1 matches 7 bases. This CDR3 is built from 15 residues. The V segment lost 0 bases and the J segment 4 bases; nucleotides outside the gene matches: 5. Germline V gene sequence: CDR1 SGHAT, CDR2 FQNNGV.

The chain joins TRBV4-3 to TRBJ1-4; a weak D match, TRBD1 (5 bases). Per the germline V gene, CDR1 is LGHNA and CDR2 is YSLEER. V gave up 7 bases and J gave up 2 bases, with 11 bases separating them. CDR3 size: 14 residues. The CDR3: CASMGGLTNEKLFF. CDR3 sequence (DNA): TGCGCCAGCATGGGGGGACTTACTAATGAAAAACTGTTTTTT.